The source of this TCR beta chain is a study of HIV-infected patients and healthy controls. Alpha and beta constant-region primers primed reverse transcription of approximately 460 ng RNA. Alpha and beta chain libraries were made separately by chain-specific third strand synthesis with multiplexing indices. All rearrangements within a chain used one primer pair; cDNA molecules carried barcodes. TCRdb fed the 5' RACE reads into MiXCR, producing one record per CDR3 protein. The sample yields around 7,500 distinct CDR3 sequences, approximately 8.4% seen once. This clonotype qualifies as medium-sized. Its antigen is unidentified. Findings and limits, study-wide: HIV-infected repertoires had significantly higher mean Gini indices than controls, possibly reflecting oligoclonality.

The repertoire came from unfractionated whole blood and reflected all unsorted peripheral T cells. CDR3 length equals 19 residues. V lost 3 bases and J lost 6, with 27 bases in between. The germline V gene encodes CDR1 KGHSH and CDR2 LQKENI. The rearrangement uses TRBV18 and TRBJ2-1; possible D gene TRBD2, 5 bases. The receptor comes from an adult with HIV infection. Sequenced here: blood, sampled before antiretroviral therapy. CDR3 DNA: TGTGCCAGCTCACCTACCGGAGGCCGTCTAGCCCCTCAGATCAATGAGCAGTTCTTC. Translated, it gives CASSPTGGRLAPQINEQFF.